These 10 T cell receptor beta chains were all obtained from the same sample, sequenced in a study of blood T cell repertoires in COVID-19. Method: immunoSEQ multiplex PCR; TCRdb's copy keeps in-frame clones and lacks some. The sample has roughly 310,000 clones, roughly nine tenths seen once. Sequenced material: peripheral blood. These receptors were obtained from a woman in her 30s with COVID-19, enrolled during active disease.

J is TRBJ2-2 and V is TRBV19, with TRBD1 as a possible D gene (5 bases). Germline CDR1 and CDR2: LNHDA and SQIVND (reference sequence). The CDR3 length is 14 residues. V was cut by 6 bases and J by 3 bases, with 11 bases left in between. Here the CDR3 DNA reads TGTGCCAGTAGACTACAGGCGGACACCGGGGAGCTGTTTTTT. Translated, it gives CASRLQADTGELFF.

V and J are TRBV5-4 and TRBJ2-7; 8 bases line up with TRBD2. The CDR3 consists of 16 residues. Trimming removed 4 bases from V and 3 bases from J; junction bases left unmatched: 12. Germline V gives CDR1 SGHNT, CDR2 YYREEE (reference sequence). CDR3 sequence: CASSPAGGRPSYEQYF. The CDR3 DNA reads TGTGCCAGCAGCCCAGCTGGCGGGAGGCCCAGCTACGAGCAGTACTTC. The full variable domain, completed using reference TRBV5-4 and TRBJ2-7, is ETGVTQSPTHLIKTRGQQVTLRCSSQSGHNTVSWYQQALGQGPQFIFQYYREEENGRGNFPPRFSGLQFPNYSSELNVNALELDDSALYLCASSPAGGRPSYEQYFGPGTRLTVT.

The chain uses TRBV9 and TRBJ1-2; 7 positions agree with TRBD1. The V and J ends lost 0 bases and 0 bases, in that order; junction bases with no gene match: 11. Germline CDR1 reads SGDLS; CDR2 reads YYNGEE. CDR3 length: 18 residues. CDR3 region: CASSVAPTGLPPNYGYTF. CDR3 nucleotide sequence: TGTGCCAGCAGCGTAGCACCGACAGGGCTACCTCCTAACTATGGCTACACCTTC.

The rearrangement links TRBV7-2 to TRBJ1-4, with TRBD1 matching over 11 bases. Germline assignment: CDR1 SGHTA and CDR2 FQGNSA. Losses at the gene ends were 4 bases for V and 8 bases for J; bases not matched to a gene: 6. CDR3 length equals 15 residues. The DNA of the CDR3 is TGTGCCAGCAGCTCCCGGACAGGGGGCGCCGAAAAACTGTTTTTT. This gives the protein CASSSRTGGAEKLFF. Full variable domain (remainder filled in from reference TRBV7-2 and TRBJ1-4): GAGVSQSPSNKVTEKGKDVELRCDPISGHTALYWYRQSLGQGLEFLIYFQGNSAPDKSGLPSDRFSAERTGGSVSTLTIQRTQQEDSAVYLCASSSRTGGAEKLFFGSGTQLSVL.

This clone was recorded a few times. The chain has TRBV19 and TRBJ2-3; 9 nucleotides match TRBD1. Losses at the gene ends were 4 bases for V and 3 bases for J; bases not matched to a gene: 5. This CDR3 comprises 15 residues. Germline loops: CDR1 LNHDA, CDR2 SQIVND (reference sequence). CDR3 protein: CASSRPGQGTDTQYF. CDR3 DNA: TGTGCCAGTAGTAGACCGGGACAGGGAACAGATACGCAGTATTTT.

CDR3 residues: CASSLVGLGGGSTEAFF. The CDR3 coding sequence is TGCGCCAGCAGCTTGGTTGGATTGGGGGGAGGAAGCACTGAAGCTTTCTTT. The gene calls are TRBV5-1 and TRBJ1-1; TRBD1 might be the D (5 bases). The length of the CDR3 is 17 residues. CDR1 is SGHRS, CDR2 YFSETQ, per germline. V was trimmed by 0 bases and J by 4 bases, leaving 19 bases between them.

This chain connects TRBV28 to TRBJ1-2; 10 nucleotides agree with TRBD1. The CDR3 totals 14 residues. Germline CDR1 and CDR2: MDHEN and SYDVKM. The V gene end was trimmed by 6 bases and the J gene end by 8 bases; junction bases not matched to a gene: 9. CDR3 residues: CASRGTGERRGYTF. DNA for the CDR3: TGTGCCAGCAGGGGGACAGGGGAGAGGAGGGGCTACACCTTC.

This chain connects TRBV10-3 to TRBJ2-1, with 7 bases that match TRBD1. V lost 2 bases to trimming and J lost 0 bases; unmatched junction nucleotides: 7. The CDR3 spans 17 residues. Germline lookup yields CDR1 ENHRY and CDR2 SYGVKD. CDR3 coding DNA: TGTGCCATCAGTGAGCCGGGACAGCCAAACTCCTACAATGAGCAGTTCTTC. This translates into CAISEPGQPNSYNEQFF.

The V gene is TRBV4-1, the J gene TRBJ2-7, with 12 bases matching TRBD1. The CDR3 runs to 15 residues. The V gene end was trimmed by 6 bases and the J gene end by 2 bases; junction bases not matched to a gene: 5. CDR1 and CDR2 (germline): MGHRA, YSYEKL. This CDR3 is CASSSGQGAPYEQYF. The CDR3 bases are TGCGCCAGCAGTTCGGGACAGGGGGCTCCCTACGAGCAGTACTTC.

V gene TRBV19 combines with J gene TRBJ1-5; TRBD1 agrees at 11 bases. The CDR3 extends over 15 amino acids. After removal of 6 bases from V and 6 bases from J, the junction contained 7 bases not matched to a gene. Germline V lookup: CDR1 LNHDA, CDR2 SQIVND (reference sequence). This CDR3 reads CASRQGTGGIQPQHF. CDR3 nucleotides: TGTGCCAGTAGACAAGGGACAGGGGGAATTCAGCCCCAGCATTTT. Complete variable domain (other parts from reference TRBV19 and TRBJ1-5): DGGITQSPKYLFRKEGQNVTLSCEQNLNHDAMYWYRQDPGQGLRLIYYSQIVNDFQKGDIAEGYSVSREKKESFPLTVTSAQKNPTAFYLCASRQGTGGIQPQHFGDGTRLSIL.